The sequence of this TCR beta chain was determined in a study of control samples from healthy donors and cancer patients. The CDR3 runs to 14 residues. Germline loops: CDR1 SGDLS, CDR2 YYNGEE. V lost 0 bases to trimming and J lost 4 bases, with 10 bases between them. Profiling relied on immunoSEQ multiplex PCR, and the TCRdb table lists in-frame clones only, not all of them. The sample lists under 450,000 clones; around 90% were seen once. The chain combines TRBV9 with TRBJ2-5, with D possibly being TRBD1 (6 bases). The source of this sequence is a middle-aged man with head and neck cancer. Sequencing was performed on PBMCs. The CDR3 sequence: CASSVATGRETQYF. The CDR3 DNA reads as TGTGCCAGCAGCGTAGCTACAGGGCGAGAGACCCAGTACTTC. Variable domain in full (rest from reference TRBV9 and TRBJ2-5): DSGVTQTPKHLITATGQRVTLRCSPRSGDLSVYWYQQSLDQGLQFLIQYYNGEERAKGNILERFSAQQFPDLHSELNLSSLELGDSALYFCASSVATGRETQYFGPGTRLLVL.